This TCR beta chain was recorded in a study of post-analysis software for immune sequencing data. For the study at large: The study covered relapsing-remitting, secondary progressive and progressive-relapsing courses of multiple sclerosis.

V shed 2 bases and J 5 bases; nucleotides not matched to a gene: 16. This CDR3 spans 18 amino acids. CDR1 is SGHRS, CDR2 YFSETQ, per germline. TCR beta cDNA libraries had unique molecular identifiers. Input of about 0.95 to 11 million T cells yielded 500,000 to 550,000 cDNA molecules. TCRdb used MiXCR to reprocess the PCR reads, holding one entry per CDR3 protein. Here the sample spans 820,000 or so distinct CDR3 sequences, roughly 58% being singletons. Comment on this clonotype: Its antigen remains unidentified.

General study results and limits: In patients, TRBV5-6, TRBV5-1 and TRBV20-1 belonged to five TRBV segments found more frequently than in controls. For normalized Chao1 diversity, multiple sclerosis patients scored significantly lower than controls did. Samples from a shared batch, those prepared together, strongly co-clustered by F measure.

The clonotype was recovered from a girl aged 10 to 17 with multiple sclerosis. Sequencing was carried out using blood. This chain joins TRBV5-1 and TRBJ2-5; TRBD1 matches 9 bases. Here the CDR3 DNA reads TGCGCCAGCAGCTTTTCTCAGGACAGGGGAAAACCCCTCGAGACCCAGTACTTC. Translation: CASSFSQDRGKPLETQYF. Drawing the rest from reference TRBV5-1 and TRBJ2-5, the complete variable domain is KAGVTQTPRYLIKTRGQQVTLSCSPISGHRSVSWYQQTPGQGLQFLFEYFSETQRNKGNFPGRFSGRQFSNSRSEMNVSTLELGDSALYLCASSFSQDRGKPLETQYFGPGTRLLVL.